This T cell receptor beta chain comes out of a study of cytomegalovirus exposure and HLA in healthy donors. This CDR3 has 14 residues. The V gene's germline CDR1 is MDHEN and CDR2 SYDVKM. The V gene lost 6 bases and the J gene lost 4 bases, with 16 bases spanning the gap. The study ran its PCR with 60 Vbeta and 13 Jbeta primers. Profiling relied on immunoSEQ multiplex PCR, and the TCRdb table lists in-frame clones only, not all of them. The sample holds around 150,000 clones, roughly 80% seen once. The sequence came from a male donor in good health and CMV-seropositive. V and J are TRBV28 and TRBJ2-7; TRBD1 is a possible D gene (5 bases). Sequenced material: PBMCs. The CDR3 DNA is TGTGCCAGCAGGCGGATCATTCAGGGTTACGAGCAGTACTTC. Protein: CASRRIIQGYEQYF.